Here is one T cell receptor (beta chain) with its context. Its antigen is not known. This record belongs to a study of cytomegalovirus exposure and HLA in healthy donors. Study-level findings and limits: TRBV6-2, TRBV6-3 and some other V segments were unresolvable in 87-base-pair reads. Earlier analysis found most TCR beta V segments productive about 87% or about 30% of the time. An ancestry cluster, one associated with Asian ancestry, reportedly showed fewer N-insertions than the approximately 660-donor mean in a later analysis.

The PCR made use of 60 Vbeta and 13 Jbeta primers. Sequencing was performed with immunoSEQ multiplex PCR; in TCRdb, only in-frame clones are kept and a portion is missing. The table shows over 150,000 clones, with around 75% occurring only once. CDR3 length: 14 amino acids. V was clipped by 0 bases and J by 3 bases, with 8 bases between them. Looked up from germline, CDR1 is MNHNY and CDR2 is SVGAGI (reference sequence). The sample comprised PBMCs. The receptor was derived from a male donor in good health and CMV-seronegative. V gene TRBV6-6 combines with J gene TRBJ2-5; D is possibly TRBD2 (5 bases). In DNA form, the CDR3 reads TGTGCCAGCAGTTACTCTAGCGTCAAAGAGACCCAGTACTTC. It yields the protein CASSYSSVKETQYF.